The 2 T cell receptor beta chains below all came from one sample that was sequenced in a study of blood T cell repertoires in COVID-19. Libraries were prepared by immunoSEQ multiplex PCR; TCRdb keeps only in-frame clonotypes and omits some of them. The table includes tens of thousands of clones, around 85% detected once. Sequenced material: peripheral blood. All receptors come from a man aged 80 or over with acute or convalescent COVID-19.

The J gene is TRBJ1-5, the V gene TRBV10-1; D remains unclear. The V gene lost 5 bases and the J gene lost 5 bases, with 7 bases spanning the gap. CDR3 length equals 12 residues. CDR1 WNHNN and CDR2 SYGVQD come from the germline V gene (reference sequence). The CDR3 DNA is TGCGCCAGCAGTCCAAACTATCAGCCCCAGCATTTT. Protein product: CASSPNYQPQHF.

The V gene is TRBV7-2, the J gene TRBJ2-5, with TRBD2 identical over 10 bases. In germline, CDR1 is SGHTA, CDR2 FQGNSA. V lost 2 bases and J lost 2; bases outside the gene matches: 5. The CDR3 has 16 residues. CDR3 loop: CASSLLLAGIQETQYF. Here the CDR3 DNA reads TGTGCCAGCAGCTTACTACTAGCGGGGATACAAGAGACCCAGTACTTC.